The source of this T cell receptor beta chain is a study of blood T cell repertoires in COVID-19. Whole-study context: The analysed material was cDNA or gDNA that came from T cells, B-cell-depleted T cells, or PBMCs.

Membership in each cohort depended on participant-reported clinical history. Clones were sequenced by immunoSEQ multiplex PCR, and TCRdb holds only the in-frame ones, with some missing. Here the sample spans about 250,000 clones, approximately 92% being singletons. The CDR3 is 18 residues long. Trimming stripped 3 bases from V and 3 bases from J, with 24 bases between. Germline assignment: CDR1 LNHDA and CDR2 SQIVND (reference sequence). The V call is TRBV19, the J call TRBJ2-7, with D perhaps TRBD1 (6 bases). The TCR was taken from a young woman who had recovered from COVID-19. Material: PBMCs or T cells enriched from blood (not recorded which). The chain's CDR3 is CASSIIKTGPGHFYEQYF. In DNA form, the CDR3 reads TGTGCCAGTAGTATCATAAAGACAGGTCCAGGGCATTTCTACGAGCAGTACTTC. Drawing the rest from reference TRBV19 and TRBJ2-7, the complete variable domain is DGGITQSPKYLFRKEGQNVTLSCEQNLNHDAMYWYRQDPGQGLRLIYYSQIVNDFQKGDIAEGYSVSREKKESFPLTVTSAQKNPTAFYLCASSIIKTGPGHFYEQYFGPGTRLTVT.